This is a list of T cell receptor beta chains from one sample in a study of identical twins. MiXCR, applied by TCRdb to the 5' RACE reads, yields one record per CDR3 protein. The sample holds about 190,000 distinct CDR3 sequences; approximately 15% are singletons and the top ten take over 35%. These same records also appear under a second study, on T cells expressing NK-cell markers.

Sequencing was done on a sample of CD8+ T cells sorted from blood. Source of these receptors: a woman aged 18-29 years in good health. CDR3s include the opening cysteine and the closing phenylalanine or tryptophan. Fields, in order: J gene, CDR3 length, clone size, V gene, D gene, CDR3 DNA, CDR3 protein. The D gene is left open where the match is weak. A clone size is listed for some rows: how often the clone was seen (once, few, many), or a class if it is expanded.

j_call: TRBJ2-1; cdr3_length: 13; clone_size: -; v_call: TRBV20-1; d_call: -; cdr3_nt: TGCAGTGCTAGTAGACTGGGAAAAAATGAGCAGTTCTTC; cdr3_aa: CSASRLGKNEQFF
j_call: TRBJ2-3; cdr3_length: 15; clone_size: few; v_call: TRBV28; d_call: -; cdr3_nt: TGTGCCAGCAGTTTTTTTCTGGGATGGGCAGATACGCAGTATTTT; cdr3_aa: CASSFFLGWADTQYF
j_call: TRBJ1-1; cdr3_length: 11; clone_size: few; v_call: TRBV20-1; d_call: -; cdr3_nt: TGCAGTGCTAGATCGGCGAGGGAAGCTTTCTTT; cdr3_aa: CSARSAREAFF
j_call: TRBJ2-5; cdr3_length: 16; clone_size: few; v_call: TRBV7-8; d_call: TRBD1; cdr3_nt: TGTGCCAGCAGCTGGGGAGGACAGGGCCCTATTGCCACCCAGTACTTC; cdr3_aa: CASSWGGQGPIATQYF
j_call: TRBJ1-1; cdr3_length: 13; clone_size: few; v_call: TRBV11-2; d_call: -; cdr3_nt: TGTGCCAGCAGCTTAGGGTCTTTCTCTGAAGCTTTCTTT; cdr3_aa: CASSLGSFSEAFF
j_call: TRBJ2-7; cdr3_length: 14; clone_size: few; v_call: TRBV12-3/TRBV12-4; d_call: TRBD1; cdr3_nt: TGTGCCAGCAGTCTACGGACAGGGACCCACGAGCAGTACTTC; cdr3_aa: CASSLRTGTHEQYF
j_call: TRBJ2-2; cdr3_length: 15; clone_size: -; v_call: TRBV12-3/TRBV12-4; d_call: -; cdr3_nt: TGTGCCAGCAGTGGGGGACTGGTCGGAGCCGGGGAGCTGTTTTTT; cdr3_aa: CASSGGLVGAGELFF
j_call: TRBJ2-1; cdr3_length: 18; clone_size: few; v_call: TRBV5-1; d_call: TRBD2; cdr3_nt: TGCGCCAGCAGCTCGGGACTAGCGGGGAGGAGCTCCTACAATGAGCAGTTCTTC; cdr3_aa: CASSSGLAGRSSYNEQFF
j_call: TRBJ1-1; cdr3_length: 10; clone_size: -; v_call: TRBV20-1; d_call: -; cdr3_nt: TGCAGTGCCCAAGATACTGAAGCTTTCTTT; cdr3_aa: CSAQDTEAFF
j_call: TRBJ2-2; cdr3_length: 15; clone_size: -; v_call: TRBV4-2; d_call: -; cdr3_nt: TGTGCCAGCAGCAAATCATGGGGGGGCAGCGGGGAGCTGTTTTTT; cdr3_aa: CASSKSWGGSGELFF
j_call: TRBJ1-1; cdr3_length: 12; clone_size: few; v_call: TRBV13; d_call: -; cdr3_nt: TGTGCCAGCAGCTTACAGGGTGTTGAAGCTTTCTTT; cdr3_aa: CASSLQGVEAFF
j_call: TRBJ2-1; cdr3_length: 15; clone_size: -; v_call: TRBV20-1; d_call: TRBD2; cdr3_nt: TGCAGTGCTAGAGCACCGGGACTAGCGGTCAATGAGCAGTTCTTC; cdr3_aa: CSARAPGLAVNEQFF
j_call: TRBJ1-1; cdr3_length: 14; clone_size: many; v_call: TRBV27; d_call: -; cdr3_nt: TGTGCCAGCAGTTCCGCCGGGGCAACCTGGGGCGCTTTCTTT; cdr3_aa: CASSSAGATWGAFF
j_call: TRBJ2-3; cdr3_length: 16; clone_size: many; v_call: TRBV12-3/TRBV12-4; d_call: TRBD2; cdr3_nt: TGTGCCAGCAGTTTAGTTCGGGGGGGAAGCACAGATACGCAGTATTTT; cdr3_aa: CASSLVRGGSTDTQYF
j_call: TRBJ2-1; cdr3_length: 15; clone_size: few; v_call: TRBV27; d_call: TRBD2; cdr3_nt: TGTGCCAGCACCTTAGGGACTAGCGGAAAAAATGAGCAGTTCTTC; cdr3_aa: CASTLGTSGKNEQFF
j_call: TRBJ2-7; cdr3_length: 12; clone_size: -; v_call: TRBV11-2; d_call: -; cdr3_nt: TGTGCCAGCGCGCCGCGGCGGGACGAGCAGTACTTC; cdr3_aa: CASAPRRDEQYF
j_call: TRBJ2-1; cdr3_length: 15; clone_size: few; v_call: TRBV6-2/TRBV6-3; d_call: -; cdr3_nt: TGTGCCAGCAGTTTCGAGGGAGATAAGTACAATGAGCAGTTCTTC; cdr3_aa: CASSFEGDKYNEQFF
j_call: TRBJ2-1; cdr3_length: 16; clone_size: -; v_call: TRBV15; d_call: -; cdr3_nt: TGTGCCACCAGCACACCTGGGACGGGCAGTTGGGATGAGCAGTTCTTC; cdr3_aa: CATSTPGTGSWDEQFF
j_call: TRBJ2-7; cdr3_length: 15; clone_size: -; v_call: TRBV27; d_call: TRBD1; cdr3_nt: TGTGCCAGCAGTTTAACCTCGACAGGGTGGCCCGAGCAGTACTTC; cdr3_aa: CASSLTSTGWPEQYF
j_call: TRBJ1-5; cdr3_length: 14; clone_size: many; v_call: TRBV12-3/TRBV12-4; d_call: -; cdr3_nt: TGTGCCAGCAGGCCCAAGGGGAGGGAACAGCCCCAGCATTTT; cdr3_aa: CASRPKGREQPQHF
j_call: TRBJ2-7; cdr3_length: 18; clone_size: -; v_call: TRBV4-3; d_call: TRBD2; cdr3_nt: TGCGCCAGCAGCCAAGATAGGATAGAGGCTAGCGGATTTCACGAGCAGTACTTC; cdr3_aa: CASSQDRIEASGFHEQYF
j_call: TRBJ1-1; cdr3_length: 15; clone_size: -; v_call: TRBV4-3; d_call: -; cdr3_nt: TGCGCCAGCAGCCAAGCGGGCCTAGGGAACACTGAAGCTTTCTTT; cdr3_aa: CASSQAGLGNTEAFF
j_call: TRBJ2-1; cdr3_length: 14; clone_size: -; v_call: TRBV27; d_call: -; cdr3_nt: TGTGCCAGCAGTCGGACAGACGTCTACAATGAGCAGTTCTTC; cdr3_aa: CASSRTDVYNEQFF
j_call: TRBJ2-3; cdr3_length: 16; clone_size: once; v_call: TRBV11-3; d_call: TRBD2; cdr3_nt: TGTGCCAGCAGCACACTAGCGGGGGGGAACACAGATACGCAGTATTTT; cdr3_aa: CASSTLAGGNTDTQYF
j_call: TRBJ1-2; cdr3_length: 13; clone_size: -; v_call: TRBV27; d_call: -; cdr3_nt: TGTGCCAGCAGTTCACAGGGAGCGCATGGCTACACCTTC; cdr3_aa: CASSSQGAHGYTF
j_call: TRBJ2-5; cdr3_length: 16; clone_size: few; v_call: TRBV12-3/TRBV12-4; d_call: -; cdr3_nt: TGTGCCAGCAGTTTAGAGGCAGGAGGGTTTCAAGAGACCCAGTACTTC; cdr3_aa: CASSLEAGGFQETQYF
j_call: TRBJ2-5; cdr3_length: 14; clone_size: -; v_call: TRBV12-3/TRBV12-4; d_call: -; cdr3_nt: TGTGCCAGCAGTTTCCGGGGGGCCCAAGAGACCCAGTACTTC; cdr3_aa: CASSFRGAQETQYF
j_call: TRBJ1-1; cdr3_length: 18; clone_size: -; v_call: TRBV11-1; d_call: -; cdr3_nt: TGTGCCAGCAGCTCCCCCCCGGGGGGGCGCGTGAGGAACACTGAAGCTTTCTTT; cdr3_aa: CASSSPPGGRVRNTEAFF
j_call: TRBJ1-2; cdr3_length: 13; clone_size: few; v_call: TRBV5-1; d_call: -; cdr3_nt: TGCGCCAGCAGCCCTTTGCGGGAAGGTGGCTACACCTTC; cdr3_aa: CASSPLREGGYTF
j_call: TRBJ2-5; cdr3_length: 14; clone_size: few; v_call: TRBV11-2; d_call: -; cdr3_nt: TGTGCCAGCAGCACACCATCCGACCCCGAGACCCAGTACTTC; cdr3_aa: CASSTPSDPETQYF
j_call: TRBJ2-7; cdr3_length: 13; clone_size: -; v_call: TRBV3-1; d_call: -; cdr3_nt: TGTGCCAGCAGCCAAGAAAGCCACTACGAGCAGTACTTC; cdr3_aa: CASSQESHYEQYF
j_call: TRBJ2-1; cdr3_length: 15; clone_size: -; v_call: TRBV12-3/TRBV12-4; d_call: TRBD1; cdr3_nt: TGTGCCAGCAGTTCACCCGACAGGGTTGGCGATGAGCAGTTCTTC; cdr3_aa: CASSSPDRVGDEQFF
j_call: TRBJ2-5; cdr3_length: 14; clone_size: few; v_call: TRBV7-9; d_call: -; cdr3_nt: TGTGCCAGCAGCTTAGGGGTCCGACAAGAGACCCAGTACTTC; cdr3_aa: CASSLGVRQETQYF
j_call: TRBJ2-7; cdr3_length: 18; clone_size: -; v_call: TRBV5-1; d_call: TRBD1; cdr3_nt: TGCGCCAGCAGCTTTGGCGGGACAGGGGCCCGACCAACCTACGAGCAGTACTTC; cdr3_aa: CASSFGGTGARPTYEQYF
j_call: TRBJ2-4; cdr3_length: 16; clone_size: -; v_call: TRBV9; d_call: TRBD1; cdr3_nt: TGTGCCAGCAGCATCACCATGGGACAGGGGCAAAACATTCAGTACTTC; cdr3_aa: CASSITMGQGQNIQYF
j_call: TRBJ2-7; cdr3_length: 15; clone_size: -; v_call: TRBV21-1; d_call: -; cdr3_nt: TGTGCCAGCAGCAACGATGGGCTAGCGGGGGGTCCGCGGTTCTTC; cdr3_aa: CASSNDGLAGGPRFF
j_call: TRBJ2-2; cdr3_length: 12; clone_size: many; v_call: TRBV12-3/TRBV12-4; d_call: TRBD1; cdr3_nt: TGTGCCAGCTCCACAGGGGCCGGGGAGCTGTTTTTT; cdr3_aa: CASSTGAGELFF
j_call: TRBJ2-7; cdr3_length: 15; clone_size: -; v_call: TRBV6-5; d_call: TRBD2; cdr3_nt: TGTGCCAGCAGTTACACTAGCGGGCCATCCTACGAGCAGTACTTC; cdr3_aa: CASSYTSGPSYEQYF
j_call: TRBJ2-5; cdr3_length: 14; clone_size: -; v_call: TRBV11-2; d_call: TRBD2; cdr3_nt: TGTGCCAGCAGCGTTACCGGGACTATGGAGACCCAGTACTTC; cdr3_aa: CASSVTGTMETQYF
j_call: TRBJ2-3; cdr3_length: 15; clone_size: few; v_call: TRBV6-2/TRBV6-3; d_call: -; cdr3_nt: TGTGCCAGCAGTTACGGGGGACGACCCACAGATACGCAGTATTTT; cdr3_aa: CASSYGGRPTDTQYF
j_call: TRBJ1-5; cdr3_length: 12; clone_size: -; v_call: TRBV3-1; d_call: -; cdr3_nt: TGTGCCAGCAGCCAAGATCGTCAGCCCCAGCATTTT; cdr3_aa: CASSQDRQPQHF
j_call: TRBJ2-7; cdr3_length: 15; clone_size: -; v_call: TRBV7-6; d_call: TRBD1; cdr3_nt: TGTGCCAGCAGCGGGGCGGGGACAGGGTCCTACGAGCAGTACTTC; cdr3_aa: CASSGAGTGSYEQYF
j_call: TRBJ2-1; cdr3_length: 16; clone_size: many; v_call: TRBV5-5; d_call: TRBD2; cdr3_nt: TGTGCCAGCAGCCAGAGACTAGCGGGGGGACCCAATGAGCAGTTCTTC; cdr3_aa: CASSQRLAGGPNEQFF
j_call: TRBJ2-5; cdr3_length: 15; clone_size: few; v_call: TRBV20-1; d_call: -; cdr3_nt: TGCAGTGCTAGAGCGGACTGGATGAACCAAGAGACCCAGTACTTC; cdr3_aa: CSARADWMNQETQYF
j_call: TRBJ2-7; cdr3_length: 14; clone_size: few; v_call: TRBV14; d_call: -; cdr3_nt: TGTGCCAGCAGCCAAGATTTTGACGTCTACGAGCAGTACTTC; cdr3_aa: CASSQDFDVYEQYF
j_call: TRBJ2-5; cdr3_length: 12; clone_size: few; v_call: TRBV3-1; d_call: TRBD2; cdr3_nt: TGTGCCAGCATGGGACTACAAGAGACCCAGTACTTC; cdr3_aa: CASMGLQETQYF
j_call: TRBJ1-4; cdr3_length: 16; clone_size: -; v_call: TRBV7-9; d_call: -; cdr3_nt: TGTGCCAGCAGCACCCGAGGACACCGAGTAAATGAAAAACTGTTTTTT; cdr3_aa: CASSTRGHRVNEKLFF
j_call: TRBJ2-7; cdr3_length: 15; clone_size: -; v_call: TRBV5-1; d_call: -; cdr3_nt: TGCGCCAGCAGCTTGCCAGAGGCGCCCGCCTACCAGCAGTACTTC; cdr3_aa: CASSLPEAPAYQQYF
j_call: TRBJ2-5; cdr3_length: 14; clone_size: few; v_call: TRBV7-3; d_call: -; cdr3_nt: TGTGCCAGCAGTCTGACAGGTTCTGGGGAGACCCAGTACTTC; cdr3_aa: CASSLTGSGETQYF
j_call: TRBJ2-5; cdr3_length: 16; clone_size: few; v_call: TRBV12-3/TRBV12-4; d_call: TRBD1; cdr3_nt: TGTGCCAGCAGTTTTGGTGGGACAGGGAACCAAGAGACCCAGTACTTC; cdr3_aa: CASSFGGTGNQETQYF
j_call: TRBJ2-7; cdr3_length: 12; clone_size: -; v_call: TRBV14; d_call: -; cdr3_nt: TGTGCCAGCAGCTTTCCTATTGGTGTGCAGTACTTC; cdr3_aa: CASSFPIGVQYF
j_call: TRBJ2-3; cdr3_length: 14; clone_size: -; v_call: TRBV19; d_call: -; cdr3_nt: TGTGCCAGTAACTCAGGACCCCTCACAGATACGCAGTATTTT; cdr3_aa: CASNSGPLTDTQYF
j_call: TRBJ2-3; cdr3_length: 13; clone_size: -; v_call: TRBV11-2; d_call: -; cdr3_nt: TGTGCCAGCAGCTTAGAACTAATGGATACGCAGTATTTT; cdr3_aa: CASSLELMDTQYF